The text below deals with one TCR beta chain. The sample originates from a study of blood T cell repertoires in COVID-19. Study details: PBMCs, B-cell-depleted T cells, or T cells were the source of the cDNA or gDNA that made up the material.

Seattle patients were enrolled while actively infected and followed longitudinally. The protocol was immunoSEQ multiplex PCR, while the TCRdb copy is restricted to in-frame clones and leaves out a portion. The sample comprises 95,000 to 150,000 clones, 90% of which are singletons, and about 4% rests with the top ten. Sequenced material: peripheral blood. This TCR came from a woman aged 55-75 years with COVID-19, enrolled during active disease.

CDR3 sequence reads: CASSPSGGDYNEQFF. CDR3 nucleotides: TGTGCCAGCAGCCCGAGCGGGGGGGATTACAATGAGCAGTTCTTC. This chain links TRBV7-2 with TRBJ2-1, with TRBD2 identical over 10 bases. V shed 5 bases and J 4 bases; nucleotides not matched to a gene: 5. This CDR3 contains 15 residues. Germline CDR1 and CDR2: SGHTA and FQGNSA.